The 20 T cell receptor beta chains presented below share a single source sample, sequenced in a study of cytomegalovirus exposure and HLA in healthy donors. It was with 60 Vbeta and 13 Jbeta primers that the PCR ran. The assay was immunoSEQ multiplex PCR, and TCRdb's table has in-frame clones only and misses some. The sample gives some 100,000 clones, about 75% of which show up once; approximately 12% is in the top ten. Sequenced material: PBMCs. Every receptor here comes from a woman in her 40s in good health and CMV-seropositive.

The chain links TRBV19 to TRBJ2-7; D ambiguous. The V and J ends lost 9 bases and 4 bases respectively, with 19 bases between them. Germline CDR1 reads LNHDA; CDR2 reads SQIVND (reference sequence). The length of the CDR3 is 14 residues. The CDR3 sequence is CARTSLAAEYEQYF. CDR3 nucleotide sequence: TGTGCCAGGACCTCCTTGGCGGCGGAGTACGAGCAGTACTTC.

The chain combines TRBV18 with TRBJ1-1; D unresolved. The V gene's germline CDR1 is KGHSH and CDR2 LQKENI. This CDR3 region has 13 residues. Between the trimmed V and J ends, which lost 4 bases and 7 bases, there was a span of 13 bases. The CDR3 bases are TGTGCCAGCTCACATGGGAGCCGTGATGAAGCTTTCTTT. It is translated as CASSHGSRDEAFF.

The rearrangement joins TRBV29-1 to TRBJ1-2; tentatively, D is TRBD1 (6 bases). The germline gives CDR1 SQVTM, CDR2 ANQGSEA. This CDR3 is 14 amino acids long. V lost 3 bases to trimming and J lost 6 bases, with 17 bases between them. The CDR3 region is CSVEDREDRDGYTF. CDR3 sequence (DNA): TGCAGCGTTGAGGATCGGGAGGACAGAGATGGCTACACCTTC.

V is TRBV13 and J is TRBJ1-1; D may be TRBD1 (6 bases). This CDR3 is built from 13 residues. CDR1 is PRHDT and CDR2 is FYEKMQ in the germline V gene (reference sequence). The ends were cut back, 3 bases at V and 5 bases at J, with 10 bases in the middle. The CDR3 region has the DNA TGTGCCAGCAGCTTGAGCAGGGGTACTGAAGCTTTCTTT. It codes for CASSLSRGTEAFF.

The chain recombines TRBV15 with TRBJ1-2, with TRBD1 as a possible D gene (5 bases). The V end lost 0 bases, the J end lost 3 bases, and 20 bases lay between the germline ends. The CDR3 loop spans 18 amino acids. Per germline, CDR1 LNHNV and CDR2 YYDKDF (reference sequence). The CDR3 coding sequence is TGTGCCACCAGCAGAGATGCAGGGTACGAAAGAAGTCACTATGGCTACACCTTC. Its protein is CATSRDAGYERSHYGYTF.

The V gene is TRBV2, the J gene TRBJ2-7; D is undetermined. V lost 7 bases and J 5 bases, leaving 12 bases between the germline ends. Per the germline V gene, CDR1 is SNHLY and CDR2 is FYNNEI. CDR3 length: 12 residues. The CDR3 loop is CASTTGRDEQYF. The CDR3 bases are TGTGCCAGCACGACGGGTCGCGACGAGCAGTACTTC.

This clone has a single count. This chain joins TRBV30 and TRBJ2-1; no reliable D call. Germline V gene data show CDR1 as GTSNPN and CDR2 as SVGIG (reference sequence). V shed 0 bases and J shed 7 bases, with 10 bases lying between them. The CDR3 sequence is 13 residues long. This CDR3 reads CAWSVPRLNEQFF. CDR3 nucleotide sequence: TGTGCCTGGAGTGTACCGAGACTGAATGAGCAGTTCTTC. The whole variable domain, remainder taken from reference TRBV30 and TRBJ2-1, is SQTIHQWPATLVQPVGSPLSLECTVEGTSNPNLYWYRQAAGRGLQLLFYSVGIGQISSEVPQNLSASRPQDRQFILSSKKLLLSDSGFYLCAWSVPRLNEQFFGPGTRLTVL.

This clone showed up just a few times. V is TRBV28 and J is TRBJ2-6; D might be TRBD2 (5 bases). The germline V gene has CDR1 MDHEN and CDR2 SYDVKM. The germline V and J ends were trimmed by 11 bases and 13 bases, with 15 bases remaining between them. This CDR3 is 11 amino acids long. The CDR3 sequence is CASAGGWVLTF. Written as DNA, the CDR3 is TGTGCCTCCGCCGGCGGGTGGGTCCTGACTTTC.

This clone came up once. The chain uses TRBV5-1 and TRBJ2-7, with TRBD2 matching over 11 bases. The CDR3 has 15 amino acids. Losses at the gene ends were 0 bases for V and 6 bases for J; bases not matched to a gene: 5. Germline CDR1 is SGHRS and CDR2 is YFSETQ. The CDR3 protein is CASSLGSGGAFEQYF. The CDR3 DNA reads as TGCGCCAGCAGCTTGGGTAGCGGGGGGGCCTTCGAGCAGTACTTC. The variable domain in full, with the rest retrieved from reference TRBV5-1 and TRBJ2-7, is KAGVTQTPRYLIKTRGQQVTLSCSPISGHRSVSWYQQTPGQGLQFLFEYFSETQRNKGNFPGRFSGRQFSNSRSEMNVSTLELGDSALYLCASSLGSGGAFEQYFGPGTRLTVT.

CDR3 sequence: CAWSQQGARGYTF. The CDR3 DNA is TGTGCCTGGAGTCAGCAGGGGGCGCGGGGCTACACCTTC. The gene calls are TRBV30 and TRBJ1-2, with 8 bases aligning to TRBD1. CDR1 is GTSNPN and CDR2 is SVGIG in the germline V gene (reference sequence). CDR3 size: 13 residues. With V trimmed by 2 bases and J by 8 bases, 7 bases remained unmatched.

The chain employs TRBV7-2 and TRBJ1-3; D is ambiguous. The germline gives CDR1 SGHTA, CDR2 FQGNSA. The CDR3 spans 16 residues. Trimming shortened V by 5 bases and J by 4 bases, and 18 bases separated the two germline ends. CDR3 amino acids: CASSPEAKVPGNTIYF. CDR3 coding DNA: TGTGCCAGCAGCCCAGAGGCGAAGGTACCGGGAAACACCATATATTTT.

The genes are TRBV10-1 and TRBJ2-3; 7 nucleotides line up with TRBD2. Germline loops: CDR1 WNHNN, CDR2 SYGVQD (reference sequence). With 4 bases clipped from V and 1 base from J, the junction kept 5 bases outside the gene matches. CDR3 length: 15 residues. CDR3 in amino acids: CASSGFAGGTDTQYF. The CDR3 DNA sequence: TGCGCCAGCAGTGGCTTCGCGGGGGGCACAGATACGCAGTATTTT.

CDR3 sequence reads: CASSPSGGPYEQYF. CDR3 nucleotide sequence: TGTGCCAGCTCACCAAGCGGGGGGCCCTACGAGCAGTACTTC. This sequence joins TRBV18 and TRBJ2-7; the match to TRBD2 covers 9 bases. J lost 2 bases, V lost 2 bases, and 1 base had no gene match. The CDR3 runs 14 residues. Germline V gene data show CDR1 as KGHSH and CDR2 as LQKENI.

This clone was detected only once. J is TRBJ1-6 and V is TRBV7-9; TRBD1 might be the D (5 bases). The CDR3 loop spans 12 amino acids. Germline CDR1 and CDR2: SEHNR and FQNEAQ (reference sequence). Trimming cost V 5 bases and J 7 bases, with 6 bases left between them. The CDR3 here is CASSRQNSPLHF. CDR3 DNA sequence: TGTGCCAGCAGCCGACAGAATTCACCCCTCCACTTT. The full variable domain, rest sourced from reference TRBV7-9 and TRBJ1-6, is DTGVSQNPRHKITKRGQNVTFRCDPISEHNRLYWYRQTLGQGPEFLTYFQNEAQLEKSRLLSDRFSAERPKGSFSTLEIQRTEQGDSAMYLCASSRQNSPLHFGNGTRLTVT.

V gene TRBV5-1 combines with J gene TRBJ1-6, with D maybe TRBD1 (6 bases). The V end lost 2 bases, the J end lost 10 bases, and 16 bases lay between the germline ends. The CDR3 is 15 residues long. Looked up from germline, CDR1 is SGHRS and CDR2 is YFSETQ. The CDR3 nucleotides are TGCGCCAGCAGCTTAAACAGGGTTTCCCGGTCACCCCTCCACTTT. It is translated as CASSLNRVSRSPLHF.

Only one count was recorded for this clone. The chain carries TRBV5-4 and TRBJ2-5, with TRBD2 matching over 9 bases. There are 15 residues in the CDR3. Germline trimming cut 5 bases from V and 5 bases from J; bases unmatched to any gene: 10. Germline V gene data show CDR1 as SGHNT and CDR2 as YYREEE (reference sequence). The CDR3 DNA reads TGTGCCAGCAGTCACCCTGCGGGGGGGAGGGAGACCCAGTACTTC. Encoded protein: CASSHPAGGRETQYF.

The chain has TRBV4-1 and TRBJ1-4; the match to TRBD1 covers 8 bases. V lost 0 bases and J lost 8; bases outside the gene matches: 8. Germline CDR1 MGHRA, CDR2 YSYEKL. CDR3 size: 16 residues. This CDR3 reads CASSQDRDRLPEKLFF. The CDR3 DNA follows: TGCGCCAGCAGCCAAGATAGGGACAGGCTCCCCGAAAAACTGTTTTTT.

The rearrangement uses TRBV5-1 and TRBJ1-4; a possible D gene is TRBD1 (6 bases). Between the trimmed V and J ends, which lost 5 bases and 8 bases, there was a span of 10 bases. Germline CDR1 reads SGHRS; CDR2 reads YFSETQ. The CDR3 runs 12 residues. CDR3 DNA: TGCGCCAGCAGACAGGGCGTGGAAAAACTGTTTTTT. This gives the protein CASRQGVEKLFF.

This chain links TRBV2 with TRBJ2-1; D perhaps matches TRBD2 (6 bases). Germline V gene data show CDR1 as SNHLY and CDR2 as FYNNEI. The CDR3 contains 14 residues. The V end was cut by 4 bases, the J end by 0 bases, with 7 bases between. The chain's CDR3 is CASSAGASYNEQFF. The CDR3 DNA sequence: TGTGCCAGCAGTGCGGGAGCCTCCTACAATGAGCAGTTCTTC.

The rearrangement uses TRBV5-6 and TRBJ2-2, with D perhaps TRBD1 (5 bases). This CDR3 is 14 amino acids long. The germline CDR1 and CDR2 sequences are SGHDT and YYEEEE. Trimming took 4 bases from V and 7 from J, leaving 14 bases between them. CDR3 nucleotide sequence: TGTGCCAGCAGCGGAAATCAGGGTCACGGGGAGCTGTTTTTT. This encodes CASSGNQGHGELFF.